This is a list of T cell receptor beta chains from one sample in a study of neurological immune-mediated disorders. Via MiXCR, TCRdb re-called the 5' RACE reads, giving one row per CDR3 protein. This table holds about 84,000 distinct CDR3 sequences, 10% found once. The sample consisted of PBMCs. The receptors shown here come from a man aged 40-49 years in good health. The CDR3 runs from the conserved cysteine through the conserved F or W. A D gene is named only where the DNA matches it firmly. The size field is filled for only some rows; it gives once, few, many or a size class.

length: 15
D: NA
size: many
V: TRBV2
J: TRBJ2-2
DNA: TGTGCCAGCAATGCTCAGGGCCCGAACACCGGGGAGCTGTTTTTT
CDR3: CASNAQGPNTGELFF

length: 14
D: NA
size: many
V: TRBV5-1
J: TRBJ2-4
DNA: TGCGCCAGCAGCTTGCTGGGGGCTGTGGACATTCAGTACTTC
CDR3: CASSLLGAVDIQYF

length: 15
D: TRBD2
size: many
V: TRBV7-2
J: TRBJ2-3
DNA: TGTGCCAGCAGCTGGACTAGCGGACCCACAGATACGCAGTATTTT
CDR3: CASSWTSGPTDTQYF

length: 14
D: TRBD1
size: many
V: TRBV10-3
J: TRBJ2-1
DNA: TGTGCCATCCTTGACGGGACAGGATACAATGAGCAGTTCTTC
CDR3: CAILDGTGYNEQFF

length: 16
D: NA
size: many
V: TRBV10-2
J: TRBJ1-5
DNA: TGCGCCAGCAGTAATACCCCGGGAGGAGGAAATCAGCCCCAGCATTTT
CDR3: CASSNTPGGGNQPQHF

length: 15
D: TRBD2
size: many
V: TRBV7-2
J: TRBJ2-1
DNA: TGTGCCAGCAGCTTAGGGGTAGCGGGGGGGCGGGAGCAGTTCTTC
CDR3: CASSLGVAGGREQFF

length: 16
D: NA
size: many
V: TRBV6-6
J: TRBJ2-3
DNA: TGTGCCAGCAGTTACTCTCGGGTCTCTAGCACAGATACGCAGTATTTT
CDR3: CASSYSRVSSTDTQYF

length: 11
D: TRBD1
size: many
V: TRBV27
J: TRBJ2-7
DNA: TGTGCCATCAAATCCCGGGACAGCTATTTCTTC
CDR3: CAIKSRDSYFF

length: 15
D: NA
size: NA
V: TRBV6-6
J: TRBJ2-7
DNA: TGTGCCAGCACCCCTCGACAGCGAGGTTCCTACGAACAGTACTTC
CDR3: CASTPRQRGSYEQYF

length: 14
D: TRBD1
size: many
V: TRBV7-9
J: TRBJ2-7
DNA: TGTGCCAGCAGGACAGGGGCTAAATCGGACGAGCAGTACTTC
CDR3: CASRTGAKSDEQYF

length: 14
D: NA
size: many
V: TRBV20-1
J: TRBJ1-2
DNA: TGCAGTGCTAGAATGGGTGATCAGGGGTATGGCTACACCTTC
CDR3: CSARMGDQGYGYTF

length: 16
D: TRBD2
size: many
V: TRBV7-4
J: TRBJ2-5
DNA: TGTGCCACCACCGGGACTAGCGGGAGCCTTCAAGAGACCCAGTACTTC
CDR3: CATTGTSGSLQETQYF